This passage covers 23 T cell receptor beta chains from one sample sequenced in a study of shared clonotypes between healthy human individuals. Sequencing used immunoSEQ multiplex PCR; TCRdb keeps in-frame clones, though not all of them. The data show about 600,000 clones, over 95% seen once. Selected positively for CCR7 and CD45RO-negative, naive CD8 cells excluded terminally differentiated effector memory CD45RA+ cells. The specimen was naive CD8+ T cells sorted from blood. The receptors come from a woman in her 30s in good health.

This chain uses TRBV5-8 with TRBJ1-1; D is undetermined. V was clipped by 4 bases and J by 0 bases, with 13 bases between them. The V gene's germline CDR1 is SGHTS and CDR2 YDEGEE. The CDR3 spans 15 residues. The DNA of the CDR3 is TGTGCCAGCAGCAAAGGAGACGGTTTGAACACTGAAGCTTTCTTT. Translated, it gives CASSKGDGLNTEAFF.

DNA of the CDR3: TGTGCCAGCAGTAGACCCGAAGACCTTTATGGCTACACCTTC. Encoded protein: CASSRPEDLYGYTF. The chain couples TRBV28 to TRBJ1-2, with unresolved D. Germline loops: CDR1 MDHEN, CDR2 SYDVKM. The length of the CDR3 is 14 residues. The V end was cut by 5 bases, the J end by 5 bases, with 15 bases between.

The chain links TRBV9 to TRBJ2-3; TRBD2 is a possible D gene (6 bases). V was trimmed by 4 bases and J by 2 bases, leaving 17 bases between them. CDR1 is SGDLS, CDR2 YYNGEE, per germline. This CDR3 contains 16 residues. The CDR3 sequence is CASSLSGETLTDTQYF. CDR3 coding DNA: TGTGCCAGCAGCCTATCGGGGGAGACTCTCACAGATACGCAGTATTTT.

The J gene is TRBJ2-3, the V gene TRBV29-1; D is undetermined. The V and J ends lost 1 base and 5 bases respectively, with 7 bases between them. CDR1 is SQVTM, CDR2 ANQGSEA, per germline. This CDR3 contains 12 residues. In nucleotides, the CDR3 is TGCAGCGTTGAAGTCCGAGAAGATACGCAGTATTTT. This codes for CSVEVREDTQYF.

The V and J genes are TRBV28 and TRBJ2-7, with TRBD2 identical over 7 bases. CDR1 and CDR2 (germline): MDHEN, SYDVKM. The J segment lost 0 bases and the V segment lost 4 bases, leaving 6 bases of the junction unmatched. The CDR3 covers 15 residues. The CDR3 loop reads CASSSPGRSSYEQYF. The DNA for the CDR3 is TGTGCCAGCAGTTCCCCCGGGAGGAGCTCCTACGAGCAGTACTTC.

The chain carries TRBV30 and TRBJ1-1; D is possibly TRBD1 (5 bases). Trimming shortened V by 3 bases and J by 4 bases, and 15 bases separated the two germline ends. CDR1 and CDR2 from the germline V gene are GTSNPN and SVGIG (reference sequence). This CDR3 has 14 amino acids. The CDR3 DNA reads as TGTGCCTGGAGCCCAACGGGGGGGTCCACTGAAGCTTTCTTT. Its translation: CAWSPTGGSTEAFF.

This chain joins TRBV19 and TRBJ2-1, with 8 bases that match TRBD2. Germline V CDR1 and CDR2: LNHDA, SQIVND (reference sequence). After removal of 5 bases from V and 0 bases from J, the junction contained 6 bases not matched to a gene. The CDR3 consists of 16 residues. The CDR3 region has the DNA TGTGCCAGTAGTTTTAGGACTAGCTACTCCTACAATGAGCAGTTCTTC. Its translation is CASSFRTSYSYNEQFF. The full variable domain, rest sourced from reference TRBV19 and TRBJ2-1, is DGGITQSPKYLFRKEGQNVTLSCEQNLNHDAMYWYRQDPGQGLRLIYYSQIVNDFQKGDIAEGYSVSREKKESFPLTVTSAQKNPTAFYLCASSFRTSYSYNEQFFGPGTRLTVL.

This sequence joins TRBV7-8 and TRBJ2-1, with TRBD1 as a possible D gene (5 bases). Germline values: CDR1 SGHVS, CDR2 FQNEAQ. There are 14 residues in the CDR3. Trimming stripped 1 base from V and 9 bases from J, with 13 bases between. CDR3 in DNA: TGTGCCAGCAGCTTAGTTGAAGGGGTGAGTGAGCAGTTCTTC. Translation gives CASSLVEGVSEQFF.

On this clone: The sample contains more than one DNA sequence encoding this CDR3. This chain joins TRBV27 and TRBJ2-7; a possible D gene is TRBD2 (5 bases). Germline V gives CDR1 MNHEY, CDR2 SMNVEV (reference sequence). V lost 3 bases to trimming and J lost 1 base, with 7 bases between them. This CDR3 region has 13 residues. CDR3 region: CASSFRGSYEQYF. The CDR3, as DNA: TGTGCCAGCAGTTTTCGGGGATCCTACGAGCAGTACTTC.

The V gene is TRBV19, the J gene TRBJ2-7; TRBD2 matches at 7 bases. The germline V gene encodes CDR1 LNHDA and CDR2 SQIVND (reference sequence). V dropped 3 bases and J dropped 2; count of bases not matched to a gene: 16. The CDR3 covers 18 residues. The CDR3 DNA follows: TGTGCCAGTAGTATCAGGGACTATTCTGTCACACAAGCCTACGAGCAGTACTTC. Its protein product is CASSIRDYSVTQAYEQYF.

V and J are TRBV5-8 and TRBJ2-5, with TRBD1 as a possible D gene (6 bases). The DNA matches TRBJ2-7 better at its end, which makes the J call doubtful. The germline CDR1 and CDR2 sequences are SGHTS and YDEGEE. The CDR3 contains 13 residues. The CDR3 sequence is CASSTTGYNEQYF. The CDR3 DNA follows: TGTGCCAGCAGCACAACAGGGTACAACGAGCAGTACTTC.

The rearrangement joins TRBV19 to TRBJ2-1; 7 positions match TRBD2. The trim removed 3 bases at V and 8 bases at J, leaving 7 bases unmatched. Germline lookup yields CDR1 LNHDA and CDR2 SQIVND (reference sequence). This CDR3 region has 14 residues. The CDR3: CASSIWGRGYEQFF. The CDR3 coding sequence is TGTGCCAGTAGTATTTGGGGGAGGGGCTATGAGCAGTTCTTC.

The rearrangement links TRBV5-1 to TRBJ2-1; no firm D call. CDR3 length equals 16 residues. In germline, CDR1 is SGHRS, CDR2 YFSETQ. V lost 1 base and J 0 bases, leaving 11 bases between the germline ends. The CDR3 sequence: CASSLLRPTSYNEQFF. In DNA, the CDR3 is TGCGCCAGCAGCTTGTTGCGGCCCACCTCCTACAATGAGCAGTTCTTC.

The chain couples TRBV2 to TRBJ2-7; 8 nucleotides agree with TRBD1. J lost 0 bases, V lost 1 base, and 11 bases had no gene match. Germline V gives CDR1 SNHLY, CDR2 FYNNEI. The CDR3 is made up of 18 amino acids. CDR3 protein: CASSEGGVTGDGSYEQYF. The CDR3 DNA follows: TGTGCCAGCAGTGAAGGGGGGGTGACAGGGGATGGCTCCTACGAGCAGTACTTC.

The rearrangement links TRBV27 to TRBJ2-5; D is possibly TRBD2 (5 bases). Germline V gene sequence: CDR1 MNHEY, CDR2 SMNVEV (reference sequence). Trimming took 8 bases from V and 5 from J, leaving 15 bases between them. The CDR3 totals 13 residues. The CDR3 spells CASRGEGSETQYF. The CDR3 bases are TGTGCCAGCCGTGGAGAGGGTAGCGAGACCCAGTACTTC.

The chain recombines TRBV30 with TRBJ1-1; 7 bases map to TRBD1. Germline values: CDR1 GTSNPN, CDR2 SVGIG (reference sequence). The V segment lost 3 bases and the J segment 2 bases; nucleotides outside the gene matches: 6. The CDR3 totals 14 residues. The CDR3 nucleotides read TGTGCCTGGAGAGAGGGACAGAAAAACACTGAAGCTTTCTTT. It codes for CAWREGQKNTEAFF. Combining the CDR3 with reference TRBV30 and TRBJ1-1 gives the whole variable domain SQTIHQWPATLVQPVGSPLSLECTVEGTSNPNLYWYRQAAGRGLQLLFYSVGIGQISSEVPQNLSASRPQDRQFILSSKKLLLSDSGFYLCAWREGQKNTEAFFGQGTRLTVV.

The chain is built from TRBV5-1 and TRBJ2-1, with 14 bases fitting TRBD2. CDR3 size: 15 residues. Germline assignment: CDR1 SGHRS and CDR2 YFSETQ. V lost 3 bases and J lost 8; bases outside the gene matches: 4. The CDR3 loop reads CASSSGTSGSDEQFF. For the CDR3, the DNA is TGCGCCAGCAGCTCCGGGACTAGCGGGAGTGATGAGCAGTTCTTC.

This sequence joins TRBV19 and TRBJ2-3; D is unclear. Trimming removed 3 bases at V and 7 bases at J, with 8 bases between. Per germline, CDR1 LNHDA and CDR2 SQIVND (reference sequence). There are 12 residues in the CDR3. CDR3 nucleotides: TGTGCCAGTAGTATTGGGGATAATACGCAGTATTTT. Translating it yields CASSIGDNTQYF.

This clone has a single count. V gene TRBV28 combines with J gene TRBJ2-5; either TRBD1 or TRBD2 may fit D (5 bases each). The CDR3 has 14 amino acids. V was cut by 2 bases and J by 4 bases, with 11 bases left in between. In germline, CDR1 is MDHEN, CDR2 SYDVKM. Written as DNA, the CDR3 is TGTGCCAGCAGTTTAACGGGACGCCCAGAGACCCAGTACTTC. It is translated as CASSLTGRPETQYF. The full variable domain, completed using reference TRBV28 and TRBJ2-5, is DVKVTQSSRYLVKRTGEKVFLECVQDMDHENMFWYRQDPGLGLRLIYFSYDVKMKEKGDIPEGYSVSREKKERFSLILESASTNQTSMYLCASSLTGRPETQYFGPGTRLLVL.

V gene TRBV11-2 combines with J gene TRBJ2-5, with a weak D call TRBD2 (6 bases). Trimming took 0 bases from V and 4 from J, leaving 9 bases between them. CDR1 SGHAT and CDR2 FQNNGV come from the germline V gene. The CDR3 has 14 amino acids. The CDR3 loop reads CASSLELAGETQYF. In DNA form, the CDR3 reads TGTGCCAGCAGCTTAGAACTAGCAGGAGAGACCCAGTACTTC. Filled out from reference TRBV11-2 and TRBJ2-5, the complete variable domain reads EAGVAQSPRYKIIEKRQSVAFWCNPISGHATLYWYQQILGQGPKLLIQFQNNGVVDDSQLPKDRFSAERLKGVDSTLKIQPAKLEDSAVYLCASSLELAGETQYFGPGTRLLVL.

The V and J genes are TRBV2 and TRBJ2-4; D possibly corresponds to TRBD1 (6 bases). This CDR3 is built from 14 residues. V lost 6 bases and J 0 bases, leaving 9 bases between the germline ends. Looked up from germline, CDR1 is SNHLY and CDR2 is FYNNEI. The CDR3 DNA reads TGTGCCAGCAGAGGGGGAATAGCCAAAAACATTCAGTACTTC. Protein: CASRGGIAKNIQYF. Filled out from reference TRBV2 and TRBJ2-4, the complete variable domain reads EPEVTQTPSHQVTQMGQEVILRCVPISNHLYFYWYRQILGQKVEFLVSFYNNEISEKSEIFDDQFSVERPDGSNFTLKIRSTKLEDSAMYFCASRGGIAKNIQYFGAGTRLSVL.

The chain combines TRBV5-8 with TRBJ2-1, with a possible D match to TRBD2 (7 bases). The CDR3 runs 15 residues. Trimming pared 3 bases from V and 9 bases from J, leaving 19 bases between. Germline CDR1 SGHTS, CDR2 YDEGEE. CDR3 coding DNA: TGTGCCAGCAGCTCGGGGGGCTGGGACTGGGGTGAGCAGTTCTTC. Amino acids: CASSSGGWDWGEQFF.

The J gene is TRBJ2-5, the V gene TRBV9; unclear D gene. V dropped 0 bases and J dropped 4 bases, with 10 bases sitting between them. Germline CDR1 is SGDLS and CDR2 is YYNGEE. The CDR3 sequence is 14 residues long. The CDR3 bases are TGTGCCAGCAGCGTAGGCACTATGGGAGAGACCCAGTACTTC. It translates to CASSVGTMGETQYF.